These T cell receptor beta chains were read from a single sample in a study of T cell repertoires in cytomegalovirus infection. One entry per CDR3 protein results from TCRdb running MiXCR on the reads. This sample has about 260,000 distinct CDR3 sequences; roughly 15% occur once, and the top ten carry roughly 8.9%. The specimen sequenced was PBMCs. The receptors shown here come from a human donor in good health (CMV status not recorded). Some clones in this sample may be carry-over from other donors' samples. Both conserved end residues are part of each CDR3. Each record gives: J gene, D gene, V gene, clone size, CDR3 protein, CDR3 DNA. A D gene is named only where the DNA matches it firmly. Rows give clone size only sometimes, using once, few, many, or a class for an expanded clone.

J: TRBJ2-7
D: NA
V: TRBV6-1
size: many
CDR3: CASTQTGTYEQYF
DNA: TGTGCCAGCACCCAGACGGGAACCTACGAGCAGTACTTC

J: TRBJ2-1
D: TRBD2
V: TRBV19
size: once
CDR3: CASSIYSGGPNEQFF
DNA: TGTGCCAGTAGTATATATAGCGGGGGCCCGAATGAGCAGTTCTTC

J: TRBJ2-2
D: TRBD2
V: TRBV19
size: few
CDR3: CASSTGTSGSAGELFF
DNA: TGTGCCAGTAGTACCGGGACTAGCGGGAGTGCCGGGGAGCTGTTTTTT

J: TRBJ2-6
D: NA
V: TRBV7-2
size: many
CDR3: CASRVTGANVLTF
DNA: TGTGCCAGCAGGGTGACTGGGGCCAACGTCCTGACTTTC

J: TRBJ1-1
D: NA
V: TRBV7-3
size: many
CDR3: CASSLSVSSMNTEAFF
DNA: TGTGCCAGCAGCTTAAGTGTATCGTCTATGAACACTGAAGCTTTCTTT

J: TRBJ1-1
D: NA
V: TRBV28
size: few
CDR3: CASRDQGRLTEAFF
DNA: TGTGCCAGCAGGGACCAGGGGCGGCTCACTGAAGCTTTCTTT

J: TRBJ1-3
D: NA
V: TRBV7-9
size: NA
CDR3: CASSSGLISGNTIYF
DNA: TGTGCCAGCAGCTCAGGACTGATCTCTGGAAACACCATATATTTT

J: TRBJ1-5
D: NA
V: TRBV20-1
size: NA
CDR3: CSARDLGSVNQPQHF
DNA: TGCAGTGCTAGAGATTTAGGTTCCGTGAATCAGCCCCAGCATTTT

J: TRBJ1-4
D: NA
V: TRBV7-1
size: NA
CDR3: CASSSAFNEKLFF
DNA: TGTGCCAGCAGCTCAGCCTTCAATGAAAAACTGTTTTTT

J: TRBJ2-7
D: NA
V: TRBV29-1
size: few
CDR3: CSVGQVTYEQYF
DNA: TGCAGCGTTGGACAGGTGACCTACGAGCAGTACTTC

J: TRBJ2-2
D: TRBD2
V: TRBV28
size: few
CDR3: CASSLPGLFANTGELFF
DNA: TGTGCCAGCAGTTTACCGGGACTATTCGCGAACACCGGGGAGCTGTTTTTT

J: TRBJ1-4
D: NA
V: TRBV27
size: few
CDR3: CASSRSGTAIEKLFF
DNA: TGTGCCAGCAGCCGCTCCGGGACGGCGATTGAAAAACTGTTTTTT

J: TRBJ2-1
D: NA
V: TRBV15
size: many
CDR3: CATSPRGGAIYNEQFF
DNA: TGTGCCACCAGCCCCCGAGGAGGGGCTATCTACAATGAGCAGTTCTTC

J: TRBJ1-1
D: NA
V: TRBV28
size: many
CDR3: CASSLRRGTEAFF
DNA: TGTGCCAGCAGTTTACGAAGGGGCACTGAAGCTTTCTTT

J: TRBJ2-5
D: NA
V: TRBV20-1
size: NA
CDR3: CSARVSGNQETQYF
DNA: TGCAGTGCTAGAGTTTCGGGGAACCAAGAGACCCAGTACTTC

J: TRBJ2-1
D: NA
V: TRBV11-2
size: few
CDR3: CASSLDSYGEQFF
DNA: TGTGCCAGCAGCTTAGACTCCTACGGGGAGCAGTTCTTC

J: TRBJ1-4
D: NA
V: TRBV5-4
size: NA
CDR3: CASSLQNNEKLFF
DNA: TGTGCCAGCAGCTTGCAGAATAATGAAAAACTGTTTTTT

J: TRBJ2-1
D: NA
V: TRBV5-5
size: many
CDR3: CASSRVGAGHNEQFF
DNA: TGTGCCAGCAGCAGGGTCGGGGCAGGGCACAATGAGCAGTTCTTC

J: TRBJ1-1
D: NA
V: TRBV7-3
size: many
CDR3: CASSLTSHGNTEAFF
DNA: TGTGCCAGCAGCTTAACTTCACATGGTAACACTGAAGCTTTCTTT

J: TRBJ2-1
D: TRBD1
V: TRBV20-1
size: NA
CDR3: CSARDQPRQGKSYNEQFF
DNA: TGCAGTGCTAGAGACCAACCTCGACAGGGGAAATCCTACAATGAGCAGTTCTTC

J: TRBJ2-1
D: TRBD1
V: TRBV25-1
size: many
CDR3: CASSERQGKGNSYNEQFF
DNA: TGTGCCAGCAGTGAGAGACAGGGAAAGGGTAACTCCTACAATGAGCAGTTCTTC

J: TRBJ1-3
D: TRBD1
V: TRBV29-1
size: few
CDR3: CSVAKGAGNTIYF
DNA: TGCAGCGTTGCGAAGGGGGCGGGAAACACCATATATTTT

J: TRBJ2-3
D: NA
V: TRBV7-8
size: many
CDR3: CASGVVASTDTQYF
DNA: TGTGCCAGCGGCGTAGTGGCTAGCACAGATACGCAGTATTTT